This TCR beta chain was sequenced for a study of cytomegalovirus exposure and HLA in healthy donors. This CDR3 is built from 13 residues. CDR1 SNHLY and CDR2 FYNNEI come from the germline V gene. V gave up 5 bases and J gave up 5 bases; unmatched junction bases: 3. Researchers ran the PCR with 60 Vbeta and 13 Jbeta primers. Profiled with immunoSEQ multiplex PCR; TCRdb holds only in-frame clones, not every one. Of 100,000 to 150,000 clones listed, more than 60% are singletons. The source of this sequence is a woman aged 40 to 49 in good health and CMV-seropositive. The sample was PBMCs. The chain employs TRBV2 and TRBJ1-5; the match to TRBD1 covers 7 bases. As DNA, the CDR3 is TGTGCCAGCAGTAGGGACAGCCATCAGCCCCAGCATTTT. Amino acid sequence: CASSRDSHQPQHF.